This T cell receptor beta chain was sequenced during a study of CD8+CD57+ T cells in acquired aplastic anemia. This clonotype showed up just a few times. The target antigen is unknown. The germline gene is not matched at one end of the junction; a read error may be the cause. CDR3 length: 15 residues. Germline V gene sequence: CDR1 MNHEY, CDR2 SVGAGI. Those patients picked for sequencing had displayed CD8+CD57+ cell expansion on flow cytometry. The patients all had a severe acquired aplastic anemia diagnosis. Blood was sampled before the patients had received any therapy. The use of genomic DNA as template underpinned the TCR beta VDJ and CDR3 profiling. Using its own MiXCR run on the reads, TCRdb lists one record per CDR3 protein. Seen here are under 250,000 distinct CDR3 sequences, 60% to 80% observed once, and the top ten hold about 60%. Points from the study as a whole: Controls and patients did not differ significantly in CD8+ Simpson's diversity. Researchers report that twenty-nine CD8+ CDR3 sequences appeared in both patients and controls.

Specimen: sorted CD4+, CD8+, or CD8+CD57+ T cells (not recorded which) from PBMCs. The clonotype comes from a human donor with aplastic anemia. This chain joins TRBV6-5 and TRBJ1-2; 7 positions agree with TRBD1. CDR3 protein: CAISDRRQGPYGYTF. The CDR3 nucleotides read TGTGCCATCAGTGACCGCCGACAGGGTCCCTATGGCTACACCTTC.